This T cell receptor (beta chain) was sequenced during a study of identical twins. General study findings and limits: Donors were not followed over many years; analysis was cross-sectional. Analyses of zero insertions could be partly confounded by invariant MAIT and iNKT cells. Twin pairs' shared out-of-frame alpha sequences were enriched in low generation probability. Insertion counts were lower in abundant cord blood beta clonotypes, a trend that memory repertoires did not show.

TCRdb itself ran the 5' RACE reads through MiXCR, one entry per CDR3 protein. The sample records 420,000 or so distinct CDR3 sequences, roughly 20% being singletons. This CDR3 has 15 amino acids. The ends were cut back, 0 bases at V and 7 bases at J, with 15 bases in the middle. Germline CDR1 is MGHRA and CDR2 is YSYEKL. The table lists this clonotype with a few counts. Its target is not known. The sample consisted of naive T cells sorted from blood. The chain is built from TRBV4-1 and TRBJ1-1; D gene unclear. The source is a man between 50 and 59 years old in good health. CDR3 residues: CASSQEYRGLIEAFF. In DNA form, the CDR3 reads TGCGCCAGCAGCCAAGAGTACCGCGGCCTTATTGAAGCTTTCTTT.